This T cell receptor beta chain was observed in a study of blood T cell repertoires in COVID-19. The overall study: Some COVID-19 samples were acute and others convalescent; all came from the United States, Italy and Spain. Sources were T cells, B-cell-depleted T cells, or PBMCs; the material itself was cDNA or gDNA.

Original handling: How many nucleated cells were present was estimated from reference gene primer amplification. Assay: immunoSEQ multiplex PCR; the TCRdb copy retains only in-frame clones and omits some. V and J calls and clone size are given by that table; D and trimming were obtained from the DNA. The sample records 150,000 to 200,000 clones, 70% to 80% being singletons. Sequencing was performed on peripheral blood. This sequence was found in a man in his fifties who had recovered from COVID-19.

CDR3 nucleotides: TGCAGCGTTGAAGATAGGCTAGCGGGAGACGAGCAGTACTTC. This translates into CSVEDRLAGDEQYF. The V and J genes are TRBV29-1 and TRBJ2-7; 10 nucleotides agree with TRBD2. The CDR3 is 14 residues long. The ends lost 0 bases at V and 5 bases at J; junction bases unmatched: 4. Germline values: CDR1 SQVTM, CDR2 ANQGSEA.